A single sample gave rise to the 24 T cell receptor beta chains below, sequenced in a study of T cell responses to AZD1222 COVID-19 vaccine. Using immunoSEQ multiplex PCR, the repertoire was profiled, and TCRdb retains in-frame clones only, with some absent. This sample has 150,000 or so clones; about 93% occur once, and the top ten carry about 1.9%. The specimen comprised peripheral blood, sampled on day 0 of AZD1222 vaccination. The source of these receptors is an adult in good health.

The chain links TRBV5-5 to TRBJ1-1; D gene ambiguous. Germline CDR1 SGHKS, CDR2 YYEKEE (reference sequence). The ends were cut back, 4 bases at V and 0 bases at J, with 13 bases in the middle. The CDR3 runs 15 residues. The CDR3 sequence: CASSPLGGVNTEAFF. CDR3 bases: TGTGCCAGCAGCCCCTTAGGCGGGGTGAACACTGAAGCTTTCTTT.

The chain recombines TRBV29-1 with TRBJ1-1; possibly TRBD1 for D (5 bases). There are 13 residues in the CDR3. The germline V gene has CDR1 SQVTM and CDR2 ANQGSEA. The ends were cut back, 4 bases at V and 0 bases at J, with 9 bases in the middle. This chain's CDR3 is CSVVGQLNTEAFF. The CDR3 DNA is TGCAGCGTTGTTGGACAACTGAACACTGAAGCTTTCTTT.

The CDR3 sequence is CASSFGLAGTDTQYF. The CDR3 DNA reads TGTGCCAGCAGCTTTGGACTAGCGGGCACAGATACGCAGTATTTT. The chain has TRBV5-5 and TRBJ2-3, with 10 nucleotides matching TRBD2. With 2 bases clipped from V and 1 base from J, the junction kept 1 base outside the gene matches. Germline-derived CDR1 and CDR2 are SGHKS and YYEKEE (reference sequence). The CDR3 consists of 15 residues.

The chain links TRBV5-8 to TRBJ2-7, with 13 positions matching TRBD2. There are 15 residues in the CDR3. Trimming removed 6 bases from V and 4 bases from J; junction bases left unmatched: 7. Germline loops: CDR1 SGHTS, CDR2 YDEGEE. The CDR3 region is CASILGLAGVYEQYF. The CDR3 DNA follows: TGTGCCAGCATCCTTGGACTAGCGGGAGTATACGAGCAGTACTTC.

The CDR3: CASSPTVGGQPQHF. The CDR3 DNA sequence: TGTGCCAGCTCACCGACAGTGGGCGGTCAGCCCCAGCATTTT. V is TRBV18 and J is TRBJ1-5, with D possibly being TRBD1 (5 bases). The V gene lost 3 bases and the J gene lost 6 bases, with 12 bases spanning the gap. This CDR3 comprises 14 residues. Germline values: CDR1 KGHSH, CDR2 LQKENI.

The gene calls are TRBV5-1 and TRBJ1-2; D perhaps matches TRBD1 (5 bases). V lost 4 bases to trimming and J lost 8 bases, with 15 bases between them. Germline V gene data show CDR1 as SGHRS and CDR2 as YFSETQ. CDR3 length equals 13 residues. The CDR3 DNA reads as TGCGCCAGCAGCCCCTGGGGGGATGAGGGCTACACCTTC. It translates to CASSPWGDEGYTF.

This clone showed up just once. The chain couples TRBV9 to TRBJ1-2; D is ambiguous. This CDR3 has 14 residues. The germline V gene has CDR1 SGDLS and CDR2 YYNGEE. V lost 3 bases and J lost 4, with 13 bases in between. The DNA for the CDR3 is TGTGCCAGCAGCGGCAAGACACCAATCTATGGCTACACCTTC. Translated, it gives CASSGKTPIYGYTF.

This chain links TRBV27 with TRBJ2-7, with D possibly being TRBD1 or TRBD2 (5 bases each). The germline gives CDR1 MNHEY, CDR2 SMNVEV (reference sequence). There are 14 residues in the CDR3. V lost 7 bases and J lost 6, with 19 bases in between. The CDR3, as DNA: TGTGCCAGCAAGGGGAGCTTAAGGGTAAGCGAGCAGTACTTC. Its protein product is CASKGSLRVSEQYF.

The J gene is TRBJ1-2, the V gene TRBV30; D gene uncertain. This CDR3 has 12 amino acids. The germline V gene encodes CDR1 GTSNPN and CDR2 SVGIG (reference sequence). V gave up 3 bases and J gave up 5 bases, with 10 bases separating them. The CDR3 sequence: CAWRIWGYGYTF. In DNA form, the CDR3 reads TGTGCCTGGAGGATATGGGGTTATGGCTACACCTTC.

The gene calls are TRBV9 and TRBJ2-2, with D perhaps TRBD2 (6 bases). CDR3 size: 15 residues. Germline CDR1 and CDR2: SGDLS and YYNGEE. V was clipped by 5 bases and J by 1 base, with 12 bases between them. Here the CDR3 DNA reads TGTGCCAGCAGGGCGAACGGGGGGAACACCGGGGAGCTGTTTTTT. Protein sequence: CASRANGGNTGELFF.

In DNA, the CDR3 is TGTGCCAGCAGCCCCCAGGGTGGGGCCACTGAAGCTTTCTTT. Amino acids: CASSPQGGATEAFF. The chain links TRBV7-9 to TRBJ1-1; possible D gene TRBD1, 5 bases. CDR3 length: 14 residues. Trimming left V 5 bases short and J 4 bases short, with 14 bases between. Germline V gene data show CDR1 as SEHNR and CDR2 as FQNEAQ (reference sequence).

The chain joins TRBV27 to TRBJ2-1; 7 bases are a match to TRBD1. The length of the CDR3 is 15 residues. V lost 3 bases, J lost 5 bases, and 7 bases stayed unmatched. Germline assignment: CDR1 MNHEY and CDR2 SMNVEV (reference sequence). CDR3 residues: CASSFERGRNNEQFF. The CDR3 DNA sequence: TGTGCCAGCAGTTTCGAAAGGGGGCGGAACAATGAGCAGTTCTTC.

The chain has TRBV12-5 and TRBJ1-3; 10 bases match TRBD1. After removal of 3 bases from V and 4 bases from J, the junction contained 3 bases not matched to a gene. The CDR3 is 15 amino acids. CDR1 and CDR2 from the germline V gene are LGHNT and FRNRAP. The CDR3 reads CASGLGTGVGNTIYF. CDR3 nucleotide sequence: TGTGCTAGTGGTTTAGGGACAGGGGTCGGAAACACCATATATTTT.

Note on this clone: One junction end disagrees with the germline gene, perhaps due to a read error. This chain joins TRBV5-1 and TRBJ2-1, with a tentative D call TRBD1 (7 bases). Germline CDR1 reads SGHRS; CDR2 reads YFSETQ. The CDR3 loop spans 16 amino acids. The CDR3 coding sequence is TGCGCCAGCAGCAGCCATCAGGGGGAGGATTACAAGGAGCAGTTCTTC. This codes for CASSSHQGEDYKEQFF.

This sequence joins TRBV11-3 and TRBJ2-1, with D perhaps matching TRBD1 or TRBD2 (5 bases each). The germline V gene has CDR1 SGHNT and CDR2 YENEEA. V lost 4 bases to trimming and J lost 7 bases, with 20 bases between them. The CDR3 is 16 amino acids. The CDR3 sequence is CASSYSGTPPLNEQFF. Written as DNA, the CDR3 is TGTGCCAGCAGCTACTCCGGGACCCCCCCCCTAAATGAGCAGTTCTTC.

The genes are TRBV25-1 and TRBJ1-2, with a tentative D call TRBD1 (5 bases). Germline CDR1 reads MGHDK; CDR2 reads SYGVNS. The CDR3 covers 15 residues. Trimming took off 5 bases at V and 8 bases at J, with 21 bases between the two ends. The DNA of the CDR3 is TGTGCCAGCAGTCCCTTGGGGGGGGACTGGAAAGGCTACACCTTC. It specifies CASSPLGGDWKGYTF.

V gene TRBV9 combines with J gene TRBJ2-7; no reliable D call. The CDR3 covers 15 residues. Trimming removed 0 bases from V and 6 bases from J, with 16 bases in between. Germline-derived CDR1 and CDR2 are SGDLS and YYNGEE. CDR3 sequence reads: CASSVALTSSAEQYF. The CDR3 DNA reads TGTGCCAGCAGCGTAGCACTGACGTCATCCGCCGAGCAGTACTTC.

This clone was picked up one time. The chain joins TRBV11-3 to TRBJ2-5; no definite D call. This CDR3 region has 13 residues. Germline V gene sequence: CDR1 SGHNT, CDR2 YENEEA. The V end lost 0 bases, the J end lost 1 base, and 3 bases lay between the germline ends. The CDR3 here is CASSLEGQETQYF. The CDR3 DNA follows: TGTGCCAGCAGCTTAGAGGGCCAAGAGACCCAGTACTTC.

Here the CDR3 DNA reads TGTGCCAGCAGCAGGGTTCTGGGGGAGACCCAGTACTTC. Translated, it gives CASSRVLGETQYF. The V call is TRBV5-4, the J call TRBJ2-5; D ambiguous. The CDR3 spans 13 residues. Trimming pared 4 bases from V and 5 bases from J, leaving 12 bases between. The germline gives CDR1 SGHNT, CDR2 YYREEE (reference sequence).

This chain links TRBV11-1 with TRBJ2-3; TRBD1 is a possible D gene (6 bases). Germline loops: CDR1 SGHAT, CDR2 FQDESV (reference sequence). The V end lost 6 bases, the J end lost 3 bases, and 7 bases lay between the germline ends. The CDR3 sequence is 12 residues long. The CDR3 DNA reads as TGTGCCAGCAGAGGGGGAACAGATACGCAGTATTTT. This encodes CASRGGTDTQYF.

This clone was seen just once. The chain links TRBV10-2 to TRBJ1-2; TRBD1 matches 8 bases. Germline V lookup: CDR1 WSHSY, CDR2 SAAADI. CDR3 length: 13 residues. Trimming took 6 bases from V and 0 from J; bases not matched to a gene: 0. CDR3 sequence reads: CASRTGANYGYTF. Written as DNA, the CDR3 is TGCGCCAGCAGGACAGGGGCTAACTATGGCTACACCTTC.

CDR3 coding DNA: TGTGCCAGCAGCGTAGATGGCTCTGGAAACACCATATATTTT. This sequence encodes CASSVDGSGNTIYF. The V call is TRBV9, the J call TRBJ1-3, with D hard to call. V was clipped by 0 bases and J by 0 bases, with 4 bases between them. The CDR3 covers 14 residues. Germline assignment: CDR1 SGDLS and CDR2 YYNGEE.

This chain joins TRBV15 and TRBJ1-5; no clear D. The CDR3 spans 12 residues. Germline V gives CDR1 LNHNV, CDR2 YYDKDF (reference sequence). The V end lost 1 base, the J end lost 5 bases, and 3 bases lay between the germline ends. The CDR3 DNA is TGTGCCACCAGCAGAGCCCATCAGCCCCAGCATTTT. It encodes CATSRAHQPQHF.

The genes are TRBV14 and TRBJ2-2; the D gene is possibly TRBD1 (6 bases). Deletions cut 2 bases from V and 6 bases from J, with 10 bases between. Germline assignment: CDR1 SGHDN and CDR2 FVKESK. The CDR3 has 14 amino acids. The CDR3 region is CASSQSRGSGELFF. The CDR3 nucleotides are TGTGCCAGCAGCCAATCGAGGGGGTCCGGGGAGCTGTTTTTT.